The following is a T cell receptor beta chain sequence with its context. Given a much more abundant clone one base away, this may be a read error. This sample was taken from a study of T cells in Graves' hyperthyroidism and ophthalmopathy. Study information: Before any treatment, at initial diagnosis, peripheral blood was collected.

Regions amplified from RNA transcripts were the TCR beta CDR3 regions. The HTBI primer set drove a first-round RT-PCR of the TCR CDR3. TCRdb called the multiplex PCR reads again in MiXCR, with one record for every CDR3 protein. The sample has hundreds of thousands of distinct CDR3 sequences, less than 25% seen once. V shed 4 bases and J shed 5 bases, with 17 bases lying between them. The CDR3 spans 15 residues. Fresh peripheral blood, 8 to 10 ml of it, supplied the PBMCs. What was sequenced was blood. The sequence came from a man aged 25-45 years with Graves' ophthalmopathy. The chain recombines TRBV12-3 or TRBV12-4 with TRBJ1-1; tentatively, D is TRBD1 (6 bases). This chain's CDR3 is CASSSQQGSETEAFF. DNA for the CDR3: TGTGCCAGCAGTTCCCAACAGGGCTCTGAGACTGAAGCTTTCTTT.